The count of the clone carrying this T cell receptor beta chain is one. Other nucleotide sequences in the sample specify the same CDR3. These data originate in a study of shared clonotypes between healthy human individuals. Turning to the study itself: Used for every donor were three CD4 naive, three CD4 memory, two CD8 naive and one CD8 memory plate.

When replicate PCRs were run on sorted subsets, they used around 0.2 ug DNA, some 30,000 T cell genomes. Sequencing used immunoSEQ multiplex PCR; TCRdb keeps in-frame clones, though not all of them. Here the sample spans a few million clones, 85% to 95% being singletons. The CDR3 spans 14 residues. Germline V lookup: CDR1 MNHEY, CDR2 SMNVEV (reference sequence). J gave up 2 bases and V 6 bases, and 2 bases lay outside the gene matches. Naivety among CD8 cells was defined by CD45RO negativity and positive CCR7 selection, thereby excluding terminally differentiated effector memory CD45RA+ cells. Sequenced sample: naive CD8+ T cells from PBMCs. The V call is TRBV27, the J call TRBJ2-7; 12 positions agree with TRBD2. The origin of this receptor is a young man in good health. Some clones in this sample may be carry-over from other donors' samples. The CDR3 protein is CASSWTSGTYEQYF. In nucleotides, the CDR3 is TGTGCCAGCAGCTGGACTAGCGGGACCTACGAGCAGTACTTC.